These 29 T cell receptor beta chains were sequenced from one sample in a study of identical twins. TCRdb processed the 5' RACE reads anew with MiXCR; each CDR3 protein has one entry. This table holds hundreds of thousands of distinct CDR3 sequences, 8.6% found once. These data were also reused for a study on yellow fever vaccine responses in identical twins.

Sequenced: PBMCs. Receptors originate from a woman under 30 in good health.

There are a few counts of this clonotype. The rearrangement joins TRBV10-3 to TRBJ2-1; D is undetermined. This CDR3 has 12 residues. V gave up 0 bases and J gave up 7 bases, with 4 bases separating them. Germline V gene lookup returns CDR1 ENHRY and CDR2 SYGVKD. The CDR3, as DNA: TGTGCCATCAGTGAGTCGGTGAATGAGCAGTTCTTC. Its translation is CAISESVNEQFF.

This clonotype was found a few times. The V and J genes are TRBV30 and TRBJ2-1, with TRBD2 matching over 8 bases. The junction had 11 bases not matched to a gene; V was cut back by 1 base and J by 6 bases. The CDR3 is 16 amino acids. Per the germline V gene, CDR1 is GTSNPN and CDR2 is SVGIG (reference sequence). The CDR3 DNA follows: TGTGCCTGGAGTGCCAGCCGGACTAGCTTCCGCAATGAGCAGTTCTTC. Translation: CAWSASRTSFRNEQFF.

There are a few counts of this clonotype. The chain combines TRBV15 with TRBJ2-2, with TRBD2 as a possible D gene (6 bases). The CDR3 extends over 17 amino acids. Trimming took off 5 bases at V and 7 bases at J, with 23 bases between the two ends. Germline V gives CDR1 LNHNV, CDR2 YYDKDF (reference sequence). The CDR3 DNA is TGTGCCACCAGCGCCACATACGGACGCGGGACGGTCGGGGAGCTGTTTTTT. It is translated as CATSATYGRGTVGELFF.

This clonotype was observed at least ten times. This chain connects TRBV4-1 to TRBJ2-6; D is unresolved. Germline V gene data show CDR1 as MGHRA and CDR2 as YSYEKL. V was cut by 9 bases and J by 0 bases, with 6 bases left in between. The CDR3 has 13 residues. CDR3 coding DNA: TGCGCCAGAATACCCTCTGGGGCCAACGTCCTGACTTTC. Translating gives CARIPSGANVLTF.

The chain links TRBV4-2 to TRBJ2-5; D may be TRBD1 (5 bases). V was clipped by 1 base and J by 2 bases, with 14 bases between them. The germline V gene has CDR1 LGHNA and CDR2 YNFKEQ. The CDR3 contains 16 residues. CDR3 sequence: CASSQGGPRTQETQYF. DNA of the CDR3: TGTGCCAGCAGCCAAGGGGGCCCCCGAACTCAAGAGACCCAGTACTTC.

The chain recombines TRBV15 with TRBJ2-1; D is ambiguous. Looked up from germline, CDR1 is LNHNV and CDR2 is YYDKDF (reference sequence). The CDR3 has 13 residues. Trimming took 1 base from V and 7 from J, leaving 8 bases between them. CDR3 sequence (DNA): TGTGCCACCAGCAGAGCCGCCCCGAATGAGCAGTTCTTC. Amino acid sequence: CATSRAAPNEQFF.

This clonotype was seen only a few times. The chain couples TRBV7-9 to TRBJ1-2, with D tentatively TRBD1 (6 bases). Germline-derived CDR1 and CDR2 are SEHNR and FQNEAQ (reference sequence). This CDR3 has 14 residues. Trimming took 4 bases from V and 1 from J, leaving 10 bases between them. For the CDR3, the DNA is TGTGCCAGCAGCTGGACAGACGGTAACTATGGCTACACCTTC. As protein: CASSWTDGNYGYTF.

The chain combines TRBV7-2 with TRBJ2-1, with 9 positions matching TRBD2. The V gene's germline CDR1 is SGHTA and CDR2 FQGNSA. The CDR3 length is 17 residues. J was trimmed by 2 bases and V by 2 bases; bases with no gene match: 7. The CDR3 DNA follows: TGTGCCAGCAGCTTAAGGGGCGGGAGGGCCGCCTACAATGAGCAGTTCTTC. Its translation: CASSLRGGRAAYNEQFF.

This chain uses TRBV5-5 with TRBJ1-5, with D possibly being TRBD1 (5 bases). Germline V gene data show CDR1 as SGHKS and CDR2 as YYEKEE (reference sequence). CDR3 size: 15 residues. Between the trimmed V and J ends, which lost 0 bases and 3 bases, there was a span of 10 bases. CDR3 in DNA: TGTGCCAGCAGCTTGGCGACAGCGGACAATCAGCCCCAGCATTTT. It encodes CASSLATADNQPQHF.

This chain joins TRBV14 and TRBJ2-1; D is ambiguous. V was pared by 1 base and J by 6 bases, with 13 bases between. The germline V gene encodes CDR1 SGHDN and CDR2 FVKESK. The CDR3 runs to 15 residues. DNA of the CDR3: TGTGCCAGCAGCCAAGTTGGTCCTCAATTCAATGAGCAGTTCTTC. Amino acids: CASSQVGPQFNEQFF.

The chain employs TRBV20-1 and TRBJ2-7, with 8 bases identical to TRBD2. Germline loops: CDR1 DFQATT, CDR2 SNEGSKA (reference sequence). The V gene end was trimmed by 1 base and the J gene end by 6 bases; junction bases not matched to a gene: 11. CDR3 size: 15 residues. CDR3 nucleotides: TGCAGTGCTAGAGTATATCGGGGGGGCGTTCCCGAGCAGTACTTC. Translating it yields CSARVYRGGVPEQYF.

The table lists this clonotype with many counts. The chain uses TRBV7-9 and TRBJ2-2; D unclear. The CDR3 runs to 12 residues. Looked up from germline, CDR1 is SEHNR and CDR2 is FQNEAQ (reference sequence). V lost 7 bases, J lost 5 bases, and 8 bases lay in between. The CDR3 protein is CASTRGTGELFF. In DNA, the CDR3 is TGTGCCAGCACCCGTGGGACCGGGGAGCTGTTTTTT.

The sample holds a few counts of this clonotype. The chain employs TRBV7-9 and TRBJ2-5; D is perhaps TRBD1 (6 bases). Trimming took off 6 bases at V and 3 bases at J, with 8 bases between the two ends. Per germline, CDR1 SEHNR and CDR2 FQNEAQ (reference sequence). This CDR3 has 12 amino acids. Written as DNA, the CDR3 is TGTGCCAGCAGGCGACAGGAAGAGACCCAGTACTTC. Translating it yields CASRRQEETQYF.

The table lists this clonotype with a few counts. The chain couples TRBV7-8 to TRBJ2-5; 7 positions match TRBD2. Germline V gene lookup returns CDR1 SGHVS and CDR2 FQNEAQ. J was trimmed by 1 base and V by 3 bases; bases with no gene match: 2. The CDR3 has 14 residues. The CDR3 sequence is CASSLGRVQETQYF. The CDR3 nucleotides are TGTGCCAGCAGCTTGGGGAGGGTCCAAGAGACCCAGTACTTC.

There are many counts of this clonotype. The chain carries TRBV4-3 and TRBJ2-1; the D gene is possibly TRBD2 (6 bases). V was clipped by 0 bases and J by 10 bases, with 19 bases between them. The CDR3 sequence is 16 residues long. Germline CDR1 and CDR2: LGHNA and YSLEER. The CDR3 DNA reads TGCGCCAGCAGCCAAGATCTTTCGTCGGGGGAGTGGGAGCAGTTCTTC. Translating it yields CASSQDLSSGEWEQFF.

This clonotype was counted between two and nine times. The J gene is TRBJ1-6, the V gene TRBV6-1, with 10 bases identical to TRBD1. The CDR3 contains 17 residues. V shed 5 bases, J shed 9 bases, and the junction held 13 bases outside the gene matches. CDR1 MNHNS and CDR2 SASEGT come from the germline V gene. This CDR3 is CASSPPPGQGHGSPLHF. The CDR3 DNA is TGTGCCAGCAGTCCACCCCCGGGACAGGGGCACGGTTCACCCCTCCACTTT.

This clonotype has just a few counts. The genes are TRBV6-1 and TRBJ1-4; D gene uncertain. Per the germline V gene, CDR1 is MNHNS and CDR2 is SASEGT. The CDR3 totals 13 residues. Trimming removed 7 bases at V and 6 bases at J, with 12 bases between. For the CDR3, the DNA is TGTGCCAGCAAGGAAAGGACGCATGAAAAACTGTTTTTT. Its translation is CASKERTHEKLFF.

This clonotype showed up just a few times. This rearrangement joins TRBV11-2 to TRBJ2-1; a weak D match, TRBD1 (5 bases). Trimming pared 6 bases from V and 7 bases from J, leaving 13 bases between. The CDR3 is 13 residues long. Germline assignment: CDR1 SGHAT and CDR2 FQNNGV. CDR3 residues: CASRQDSGNEQFF. The CDR3 nucleotides are TGTGCCAGCAGACAGGATTCGGGTAATGAGCAGTTCTTC. Combining the CDR3 with reference TRBV11-2 and TRBJ2-1 gives the whole variable domain EAGVAQSPRYKIIEKRQSVAFWCNPISGHATLYWYQQILGQGPKLLIQFQNNGVVDDSQLPKDRFSAERLKGVDSTLKIQPAKLEDSAVYLCASRQDSGNEQFFGPGTRLTVL.

This clonotype was observed at least ten times. The chain couples TRBV6-2 or TRBV6-3 to TRBJ2-7, with D uncertain. The CDR3 covers 14 residues. V gave up 0 bases and J gave up 4 bases, with 10 bases separating them. The V gene's germline CDR1 is MNHEY and CDR2 SVGEGT. The CDR3 region is CASSYSRNSYEQYF. The CDR3 DNA reads TGTGCCAGCAGTTACTCACGGAACAGTTACGAGCAGTACTTC.

This clonotype was found many times. V and J are TRBV7-2 and TRBJ2-7; D is unclear. V was trimmed by 1 base and J by 4 bases, leaving 8 bases between them. The CDR3 has 13 residues. The V gene's germline CDR1 is SGHTA and CDR2 FQGNSA. The CDR3 DNA follows: TGTGCCAGCAGCTTAGGGTGGAGATACGAGCAGTACTTC. Protein product: CASSLGWRYEQYF.

This sequence joins TRBV12-3 or TRBV12-4 and TRBJ2-3, with 12 bases matching TRBD2. CDR3 length equals 13 residues. Germline trimming cut 6 bases from V and 14 bases from J; bases unmatched to any gene: 9. In DNA form, the CDR3 reads TGTGCCAGCAGCATAAGTACTAGCGGGAGGTTGTATTTT. Its translation: CASSISTSGRLYF.

The chain recombines TRBV11-2 with TRBJ2-3; weak D call: TRBD1 (5 bases). The CDR3 consists of 15 residues. Germline V gene sequence: CDR1 SGHAT, CDR2 FQNNGV. Trimming took 3 bases from V and 0 from J, leaving 10 bases between them. Here the CDR3 DNA reads TGTGCCAGCAGCTTTAAGGGGTCCAGCACAGATACGCAGTATTTT. Protein sequence: CASSFKGSSTDTQYF.

This clonotype was detected only a few times. V usage is TRBV20-1 and J usage is TRBJ2-5; 11 nucleotides agree with TRBD2. The CDR3 sequence is 16 residues long. Germline V gene lookup returns CDR1 DFQATT and CDR2 SNEGSKA (reference sequence). Trimming removed 0 bases from V and 5 bases from J; junction bases left unmatched: 8. The CDR3 reads CSARELAGGLLETQYF. In DNA form, the CDR3 reads TGCAGTGCTAGAGAGCTAGCGGGGGGCCTATTGGAGACCCAGTACTTC.

This clonotype showed up just a few times. The J gene is TRBJ2-7, the V gene TRBV7-2, with 11 bases that match TRBD2. J gave up 7 bases and V 0 bases, and 14 bases lay outside the gene matches. There are 18 residues in the CDR3. CDR1 is SGHTA, CDR2 FQGNSA, per germline. Here the CDR3 reads CASSLAPGLAVLLGEQYF. The CDR3 region has the DNA TGTGCCAGCAGCTTAGCCCCGGGACTAGCGGTACTATTAGGAGAGCAGTACTTC.

This chain joins TRBV28 and TRBJ2-7, with a possible D match to TRBD2 (6 bases). This CDR3 spans 15 amino acids. V shed 5 bases and J shed 2 bases, with 16 bases lying between them. Germline CDR1 MDHEN, CDR2 SYDVKM. CDR3 nucleotides: TGTGCCAGCAGTCCCAAGGCGGGATTAGCCTACGAGCAGTACTTC. Protein: CASSPKAGLAYEQYF.

This clonotype was detected a few times. The chain recombines TRBV20-1 with TRBJ2-7; weak D call: TRBD1 (5 bases). Germline CDR1 DFQATT, CDR2 SNEGSKA (reference sequence). This CDR3 has 16 amino acids. V lost 0 bases and J lost 6, with 21 bases in between. The CDR3 protein is CSARDRGHLRSGEQYF. The DNA for the CDR3 is TGCAGTGCTAGAGATAGGGGTCACTTGAGGTCTGGCGAGCAGTACTTC.

The chain couples TRBV3-1 to TRBJ2-1; no firm D call. The germline V and J ends were trimmed by 3 bases and 1 base, with 10 bases remaining between them. CDR3 size: 15 residues. Germline V CDR1 and CDR2: LGHDT, YNNKEL (reference sequence). The CDR3 DNA sequence: TGTGCCAGCAGCCAGGGCGCGGTTTCCTACAATGAGCAGTTCTTC. Translated, it gives CASSQGAVSYNEQFF.

V is TRBV23-1 and J is TRBJ2-3, with TRBD1 as a possible D gene (7 bases). TRBV23-1 is placed among ORFs of uncertain function. CDR3 length: 24 amino acids. The V end lost 0 bases, the J end lost 0 bases, and 34 bases lay between the germline ends. This CDR3 is CASSQSLRQWIRGETASSTDTQYF. The CDR3 coding sequence is TGCGCCAGCAGTCAATCGTTGAGGCAGTGGATCAGGGGGGAAACTGCGTCAAGCACAGATACGCAGTATTTT.

This clonotype came up many times. V usage is TRBV11-1 and J usage is TRBJ2-2, with TRBD1 matching over 8 bases. From germline, CDR1 is SGHAT and CDR2 FQDESV (reference sequence). CDR3 length equals 20 residues. V lost 3 bases, J lost 5 bases, and 20 bases stayed unmatched. The CDR3 DNA reads TGTGCCAGCAGCTTGGCCCCGGGACAGGAAGGAGGATTCGAAACCGGGGAGCTGTTTTTT. This encodes CASSLAPGQEGGFETGELFF.